This T cell receptor (beta chain) was captured in a study of blood T cells in healthy people across ages. Study-wide findings and caveats: Diversity estimates drawn from one million T cells were deemed underestimates.

V was trimmed by 6 bases and J by 4 bases, leaving 18 bases between them. The CDR3 contains 14 residues. The V gene's germline CDR1 is SQVTM and CDR2 ANQGSEA. This clonotype was detected a few times. Its antigen is currently unknown. A second PCR, run for about 6 to 12 cycles, used a sample-barcoded 5' primer plus a J-beta primer mix. TCRdb independently ran MiXCR on the 5' RACE reads; one entry per CDR3 protein. Here the sample spans about 1.6 million distinct CDR3 sequences, 30% to 35% being singletons. The receptor was derived from a woman aged 25 to 39 in good health. The sequenced material came from blood. The chain uses TRBV29-1 and TRBJ1-2; possibly TRBD1 for D (6 bases). The CDR3 is CSVKGGHGGYGYTF. The DNA for the CDR3 is TGCAGCGTGAAAGGGGGACACGGAGGCTATGGCTACACCTTC.